Each of the 24 T cell receptor beta chains below was sequenced from the same sample in a study of regulatory T cells in long-lasting Graves disease. Time point of the sample: persistent/refractory GD, antithyroid drugs over 5 years with positive TRAb. From RNA extracted from PBMCs, the TCR library was made. HTBI primers from iRepertoire and Arm-PCR of CDR3 regions yielded the TCR beta libraries. TCRdb used MiXCR to reprocess the multiplex PCR reads, holding one entry per CDR3 protein. The sample contains around 400,000 distinct CDR3 sequences, over 20% of which appear only once. The input for sequencing was peripheral blood mononuclear cells (PBMCs), taken when the disease was refractory, from a patient treated with antithyroid drugs. These receptors were collected from a female donor with Graves disease.

The chain links TRBV20-1 to TRBJ2-5; D uncertain. The CDR3 sequence is 14 residues long. CDR1 is DFQATT, CDR2 SNEGSKA, per germline (reference sequence). The V and J ends lost 2 bases and 3 bases respectively, with 13 bases between them. CDR3: CSARSRSGKETQYF. For the CDR3, the DNA is TGCAGTGCTAGATCAAGATCAGGAAAAGAGACCCAGTACTTC.

The chain recombines TRBV9 with TRBJ2-1; D not certain. This CDR3 contains 14 residues. Trimming stripped 0 bases from V and 4 bases from J, with 8 bases between. Germline lookup yields CDR1 SGDLS and CDR2 YYNGEE. The CDR3 reads CASSVAGKYNEQFF. The DNA of the CDR3 is TGTGCCAGCAGCGTAGCTGGCAAGTACAATGAGCAGTTCTTC.

This clonotype was counted at least ten times. The chain recombines TRBV24-1 with TRBJ2-7; possible D gene TRBD2, 5 bases. The V gene lost 3 bases and the J gene lost 5 bases, with 10 bases spanning the gap. CDR3 length: 13 residues. CDR1 is KGHDR, CDR2 SFDVKD, per germline. Here the CDR3 DNA reads TGTGCCACCAGTGATCCCGGGCGGGACGAGCAGTACTTC. Translated: CATSDPGRDEQYF.

The rearrangement links TRBV7-9 to TRBJ1-2, with TRBD1 identical over 9 bases. Germline lookup yields CDR1 SEHNR and CDR2 FQNEAQ (reference sequence). This CDR3 region has 14 residues. J was trimmed by 8 bases and V by 1 base; bases with no gene match: 5. The CDR3 DNA reads TGTGCCAGCAGCTTAGAACAGGGGGCGAGAGGCTACACCTTC. This gives the protein CASSLEQGARGYTF.

About this clonotype: This may stem from a read error, because a much larger clone lies one nucleotide away. The chain employs TRBV30 and TRBJ1-2; D ambiguous. Trimming left V 0 bases short and J 8 bases short, with 19 bases between. Per germline, CDR1 GTSNPN and CDR2 SVGIG (reference sequence). CDR3 length: 15 residues. CDR3 nucleotide sequence: TGTGCCTGGAGTGTAGAGAAGTCAGTCGGGTTAGGCTACACCTTC. It is translated as CAWSVEKSVGLGYTF.

This clonotype was observed a few times. The rearrangement links TRBV3-1 to TRBJ2-3, with a tentative D call TRBD2 (6 bases). CDR3 length: 13 amino acids. Trimming removed 4 bases at V and 10 bases at J, with 15 bases between. From germline, CDR1 is LGHDT and CDR2 YNNKEL (reference sequence). In DNA, the CDR3 is TGTGCCAGCAGCCCTACTTCGGGCGGGGCGCAGTATTTT. Translated, it gives CASSPTSGGAQYF.

This clonotype was found many times. CDR3 DNA sequence: TGTGCCAGCAGCTCCGCCGAGGGGTATAGCAATCAGCCCCAGCATTTT. It specifies CASSSAEGYSNQPQHF. V is TRBV2 and J is TRBJ1-5, with D maybe TRBD1 (5 bases). V lost 6 bases and J lost 0, with 15 bases in between. Germline values: CDR1 SNHLY, CDR2 FYNNEI. The length of the CDR3 is 16 residues.

J is TRBJ2-5 and V is TRBV14; D is unresolved. The CDR3 has 15 amino acids. Trimming left V 4 bases short and J 3 bases short, with 15 bases between. Germline V lookup: CDR1 SGHDN, CDR2 FVKESK. CDR3 in DNA: TGTGCCAGCAGCCCGACATTTGGTTTGAAAGAGACCCAGTACTTC. Protein product: CASSPTFGLKETQYF.

This chain links TRBV11-2 with TRBJ2-3; D possibly uses TRBD1 or TRBD2 (6 bases each). Per germline, CDR1 SGHAT and CDR2 FQNNGV. V lost 5 bases and J 3 bases, leaving 12 bases between the germline ends. This CDR3 spans 14 amino acids. CDR3 nucleotide sequence: TGTGCCAGCAGCCCACAGGGAGGTACAGATACGCAGTATTTT. This encodes CASSPQGGTDTQYF.

This clonotype occurred many times. The gene calls are TRBV6-5 and TRBJ1-2, with D possibly matching TRBD1 (6 bases). This CDR3 contains 17 residues. Deletions cut 4 bases from V and 3 bases from J, with 21 bases between. Germline lookup yields CDR1 MNHEY and CDR2 SVGAGI. CDR3 region: CASSSIDKNRAHYGYTF. For the CDR3, the DNA is TGTGCCAGCAGTTCCATCGATAAGAACAGGGCCCACTATGGCTACACCTTC.

The sample holds a few counts of this clonotype. This may be a read error, as it is one base from a much larger clone. The chain employs TRBV6-2 or TRBV6-3 and TRBJ2-5; 13 nucleotides align to TRBD2. With 5 bases clipped from V and 4 bases from J, the junction kept 4 bases outside the gene matches. This CDR3 spans 15 amino acids. Germline CDR1 reads MNHEY; CDR2 reads SVGEGT. The CDR3 reads CASSRLAGGGETQYF. CDR3 bases: TGTGCCAGCAGTCGACTAGCGGGAGGCGGAGAGACCCAGTACTTC.

The J gene is TRBJ2-2, the V gene TRBV20-1; 8 bases map to TRBD2. Trimming at V came to 6 bases and at J to 4 bases, leaving 10 bases not matched to a gene. The CDR3 is 15 residues long. Per germline, CDR1 DFQATT and CDR2 SNEGSKA (reference sequence). CDR3: CSANSGSTGTGELFF. The CDR3 DNA is TGCAGTGCAAACAGCGGGAGCACGGGCACCGGGGAGCTGTTTTTT.

This clonotype appeared a few times. The chain carries TRBV10-3 and TRBJ1-2; 7 bases map to TRBD1. The germline V gene encodes CDR1 ENHRY and CDR2 SYGVKD. V was clipped by 4 bases and J by 2 bases; unmatched bases: 7. The CDR3 is made up of 15 amino acids. The CDR3 nucleotides read TGTGCCATCAGTGGTGGGACAGTGGCCAACTATGGCTACACCTTC. Encoded protein: CAISGGTVANYGYTF.

Ten or more counts support this clonotype. The genes are TRBV3-1 and TRBJ2-7; D is perhaps TRBD2 (6 bases). Trimming shortened V by 2 bases and J by 3 bases, and 14 bases separated the two germline ends. The CDR3 is 15 residues long. In germline, CDR1 is LGHDT, CDR2 YNNKEL (reference sequence). The CDR3 spells CASSQTGGFSYEQYF. Written as DNA, the CDR3 is TGTGCCAGCAGCCAAACAGGAGGGTTTAGCTACGAGCAGTACTTC.

This clonotype was detected a few times. The chain couples TRBV20-1 to TRBJ1-3; possibly TRBD1 for D (5 bases). Germline CDR1 and CDR2: DFQATT and SNEGSKA (reference sequence). The CDR3 contains 14 residues. V was trimmed by 3 bases and J by 4 bases, leaving 13 bases between them. The chain's CDR3 is CSARAATVGNTIYF. DNA for the CDR3: TGCAGTGCTAGGGCCGCGACAGTCGGAAACACCATATATTTT.

The chain is built from TRBV5-4 and TRBJ2-5; D remains unclear. V was trimmed by 0 bases and J by 9 bases, leaving 12 bases between them. There are 13 residues in the CDR3. CDR1 and CDR2 (germline): SGHNT, YYREEE (reference sequence). The CDR3 DNA reads TGTGCCAGCAGCTTGGAGCTAGAAAAGGCCCAGTACTTC. Translated, it gives CASSLELEKAQYF.

At least ten counts were recorded for this clonotype. J is TRBJ1-2 and V is TRBV28; D gene ambiguous. The ends were cut back, 4 bases at V and 8 bases at J, with 11 bases in the middle. From germline, CDR1 is MDHEN and CDR2 SYDVKM. The CDR3 contains 12 residues. The CDR3 here is CASSSWKAGYTF. The CDR3 DNA sequence: TGTGCCAGCAGTTCATGGAAGGCGGGCTACACCTTC.

This clonotype was observed at least ten times. CDR3 sequence (DNA): TGTGCCAGCAGTTTCCAGGGGAACAATCAGCCCCAGCATTTT. It specifies CASSFQGNNQPQHF. This sequence joins TRBV28 and TRBJ1-5; tentative D call: TRBD1 (6 bases). Trimming removed 3 bases at V and 3 bases at J, with 9 bases between. This CDR3 has 14 residues. CDR1 and CDR2 (germline): MDHEN, SYDVKM.

V is TRBV13 and J is TRBJ1-2, with D perhaps TRBD1 (6 bases). CDR3 size: 14 residues. The germline CDR1 and CDR2 sequences are PRHDT and FYEKMQ (reference sequence). V lost 7 bases to trimming and J lost 4 bases, with 16 bases between them. CDR3 nucleotide sequence: TGTGCCAGCACTTTCCGGGGGGCCGGCTATGGCTACACCTTC. It encodes CASTFRGAGYGYTF.

This clonotype was found many times. J is TRBJ2-5 and V is TRBV12-3 or TRBV12-4; D remains ambiguous. Trimming took 3 bases from V and 5 from J, leaving 10 bases between them. The CDR3 spans 13 residues. The CDR3 loop reads CASSFLGRETQYF. Written as DNA, the CDR3 is TGTGCCAGCAGTTTTCTGGGCCGGGAGACCCAGTACTTC.

This chain uses TRBV29-1 with TRBJ1-1; no definite D call. CDR3 length: 14 amino acids. Germline lookup yields CDR1 SQVTM and CDR2 ANQGSEA. Trimming took off 4 bases at V and 0 bases at J, with 12 bases between the two ends. The CDR3 region is CSVADPALNTEAFF. CDR3 DNA sequence: TGCAGCGTTGCAGACCCAGCCTTGAACACTGAAGCTTTCTTT.

A note on this clonotype: A single base separates this from a much larger clone, so it may be a read error. The V call is TRBV28, the J call TRBJ1-5; D not resolved. The V gene's germline CDR1 is MDHEN and CDR2 SYDVKM. This CDR3 is 11 amino acids long. The DNA of the CDR3 is TGTGCCAGCAGGAGCAATCAGCCCCGGCATTTT. It codes for CASRSNQPRHF.

This clonotype occurred a few times. This sequence joins TRBV13 and TRBJ1-5, with a possible D match to TRBD1 (6 bases). V was clipped by 2 bases and J by 0 bases, with 14 bases between them. The germline V gene encodes CDR1 PRHDT and CDR2 FYEKMQ (reference sequence). The CDR3 covers 17 residues. The CDR3 DNA is TGTGCCAGCAGCTTAAGGACAGAAGAATATAGCAATCAGCCCCAGCATTTT. Protein sequence: CASSLRTEEYSNQPQHF. The whole variable domain, filled in from reference TRBV13 and TRBJ1-5, reads AAGVIQSPRHLIKEKRETATLKCYPIPRHDTVYWYQQGPGQDPQFLISFYEKMQSDKGSIPDRFSAQQFSDYHSELNMSSLELGDSALYFCASSLRTEEYSNQPQHFGDGTRLSIL.

J is TRBJ1-2 and V is TRBV15; 10 bases align to TRBD1. The V gene end was trimmed by 4 bases and the J gene end by 4 bases; junction bases not matched to a gene: 3. The CDR3 is 14 residues long. Germline loops: CDR1 LNHNV, CDR2 YYDKDF (reference sequence). As DNA, the CDR3 is TGTGCCACCAGCAAGGACAGGGGGGCCTATGGCTACACCTTC. Its protein is CATSKDRGAYGYTF.